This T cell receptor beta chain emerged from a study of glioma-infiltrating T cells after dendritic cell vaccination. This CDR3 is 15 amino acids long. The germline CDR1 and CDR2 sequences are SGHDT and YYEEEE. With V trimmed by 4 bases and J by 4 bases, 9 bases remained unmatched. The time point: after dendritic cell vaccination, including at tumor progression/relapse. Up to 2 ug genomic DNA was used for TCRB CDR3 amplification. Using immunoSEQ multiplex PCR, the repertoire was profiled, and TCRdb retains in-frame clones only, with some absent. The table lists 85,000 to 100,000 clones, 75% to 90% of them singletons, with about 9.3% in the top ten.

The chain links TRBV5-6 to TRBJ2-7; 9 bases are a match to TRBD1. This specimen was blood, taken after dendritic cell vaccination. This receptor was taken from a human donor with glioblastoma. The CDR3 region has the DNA TGTGCCAGCAGCATCCCCGGGACAGGGCGTTACGAGCAGTACTTC. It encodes CASSIPGTGRYEQYF.